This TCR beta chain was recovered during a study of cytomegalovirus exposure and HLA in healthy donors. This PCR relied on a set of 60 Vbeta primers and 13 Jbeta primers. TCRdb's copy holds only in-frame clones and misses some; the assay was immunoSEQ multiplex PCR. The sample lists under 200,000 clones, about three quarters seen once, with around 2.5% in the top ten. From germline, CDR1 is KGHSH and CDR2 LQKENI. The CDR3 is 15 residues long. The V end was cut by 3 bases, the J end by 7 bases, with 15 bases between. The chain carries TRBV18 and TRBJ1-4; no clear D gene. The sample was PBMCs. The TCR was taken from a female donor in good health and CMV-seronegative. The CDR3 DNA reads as TGTGCCAGCTCACCTCTGTCAGGCCCGGCTGAAAAACTGTTTTTT. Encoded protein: CASSPLSGPAEKLFF.